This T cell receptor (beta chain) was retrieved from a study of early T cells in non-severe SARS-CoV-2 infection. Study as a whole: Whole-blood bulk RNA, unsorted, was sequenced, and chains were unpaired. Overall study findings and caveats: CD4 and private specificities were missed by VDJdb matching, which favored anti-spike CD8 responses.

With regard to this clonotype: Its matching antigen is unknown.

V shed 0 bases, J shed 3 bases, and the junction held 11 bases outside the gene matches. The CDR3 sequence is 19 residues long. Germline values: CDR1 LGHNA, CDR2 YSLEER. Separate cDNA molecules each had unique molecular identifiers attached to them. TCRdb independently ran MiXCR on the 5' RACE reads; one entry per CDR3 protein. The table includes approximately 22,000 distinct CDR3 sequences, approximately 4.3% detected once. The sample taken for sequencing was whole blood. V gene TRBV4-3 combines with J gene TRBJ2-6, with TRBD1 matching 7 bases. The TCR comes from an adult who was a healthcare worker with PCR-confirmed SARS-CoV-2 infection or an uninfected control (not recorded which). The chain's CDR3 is CASSQDLLSDRVGANVLTF. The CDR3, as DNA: TGCGCCAGCAGCCAAGATCTTCTGAGCGACAGGGTTGGGGCCAACGTCCTGACTTTC.